These 2 T cell receptor beta chains were all obtained from the same sample, sequenced in a study of cytomegalovirus exposure and HLA in healthy donors. Use of 60 Vbeta and 13 Jbeta primers characterized the PCR. The assay was immunoSEQ multiplex PCR, and TCRdb's table has in-frame clones only and misses some. The profile shows roughly 110,000 clones, roughly four fifths of them singletons. The specimen was PBMCs. The receptors shown here come from a man between 60 and 75 years old in good health and CMV-seronegative.

The J gene is TRBJ2-2, the V gene TRBV9, with a tentative D call TRBD2 (6 bases). Germline V gene sequence: CDR1 SGDLS, CDR2 YYNGEE. Trimming took 1 base from V and 8 from J, leaving 18 bases between them. This CDR3 contains 16 residues. CDR3 protein: CASSVRAGRTPGELFF. The DNA of the CDR3 is TGTGCCAGCAGCGTAAGGGCGGGGAGAACACCGGGGGAGCTGTTTTTT.

V and J are TRBV7-2 and TRBJ1-4, with 10 bases fitting TRBD1. Trimming at V came to 4 bases and at J to 7 bases, leaving 6 bases not matched to a gene. In germline, CDR1 is SGHTA, CDR2 FQGNSA. The CDR3 covers 15 residues. The CDR3 sequence is CASSSQTGGTEKLFF. The CDR3 DNA reads TGTGCCAGCAGCTCCCAGACAGGGGGCACTGAAAAACTGTTTTTT.